A single sample is the source of the 14 T cell receptor beta chains below, sequenced in a study of a mutant IDH1 vaccine in newly diagnosed glioma. Generated by immunoSEQ multiplex PCR, the TCRdb table keeps only in-frame clones and is missing some. The table lists fewer than 45,000 clones, 65% to 90% of them singletons. The time point: week 47, end of study. Alongside topical imiquimod, each dose of vaccine comprised 300 ug of mutant IDH1 20-mer peptide. For these receptors, no antigen is known. The specimen was PBMCs, collected from a glioma patient whose treatment included an IDH1 peptide vaccine. The receptors stem from a man younger than 30 with glioma. Some clones in this sample may be carry-over from other donors' samples.

This chain uses TRBV13 with TRBJ1-1; no clear D. Germline-derived CDR1 and CDR2 are PRHDT and FYEKMQ (reference sequence). The CDR3 spans 15 residues. The V end lost 1 base, the J end lost 1 base, and 10 bases lay between the germline ends. The CDR3 loop reads CASSLDPAWNTEAFF. In DNA form, the CDR3 reads TGTGCCAGCAGCTTAGATCCAGCCTGGAACACTGAAGCTTTCTTT.

The chain carries TRBV2 and TRBJ1-1, with D unresolved. The V end was cut by 2 bases, the J end by 0 bases, with 7 bases between. This CDR3 has 14 amino acids. Germline V gives CDR1 SNHLY, CDR2 FYNNEI. The CDR3 here is CASSERRMNTEAFF. DNA for the CDR3: TGTGCCAGCAGTGAAAGGCGGATGAACACTGAAGCTTTCTTT.

The V and J genes are TRBV2 and TRBJ1-6; D is ambiguous. CDR1 is SNHLY, CDR2 FYNNEI, per germline. The CDR3 totals 16 residues. Between the trimmed V and J ends, which lost 2 bases and 2 bases, there was a span of 10 bases. CDR3 region: CASSEQVIAYNSPLHF. CDR3 coding DNA: TGTGCCAGCAGTGAACAGGTTATCGCCTATAATTCACCCCTCCACTTT.

This clone occurred once. The chain recombines TRBV5-6 with TRBJ1-4; a weak D match, TRBD1 (5 bases). The CDR3 contains 13 residues. The V gene lost 0 bases and the J gene lost 10 bases, with 10 bases spanning the gap. Germline V gene data show CDR1 as SGHDT and CDR2 as YYEEEE. The DNA for the CDR3 is TGTGCCAGCAGCTTGGCAGGGTTTGGAAAACTGTTTTTT. Translated, it gives CASSLAGFGKLFF.

This clone is a singleton in its sample. This rearrangement joins TRBV5-1 to TRBJ1-1, with 9 positions matching TRBD1. The germline V gene has CDR1 SGHRS and CDR2 YFSETQ. Trimming at V came to 6 bases and at J to 3 bases, leaving 6 bases not matched to a gene. The CDR3 is 14 amino acids. CDR3 sequence reads: CASTMGQGYTEAFF. The CDR3 DNA is TGCGCCAGCACCATGGGACAGGGATACACTGAAGCTTTCTTT. The full variable domain, its missing parts supplied by reference TRBV5-1 and TRBJ1-1, is KAGVTQTPRYLIKTRGQQVTLSCSPISGHRSVSWYQQTPGQGLQFLFEYFSETQRNKGNFPGRFSGRQFSNSRSEMNVSTLELGDSALYLCASTMGQGYTEAFFGQGTRLTVV.

In this sample, this clone turned up once. The chain carries TRBV27 and TRBJ1-4; maybe TRBD1 (6 bases). The CDR3 totals 14 residues. V shed 3 bases and J shed 8 bases, with 13 bases lying between them. In germline, CDR1 is MNHEY, CDR2 SMNVEV (reference sequence). CDR3 sequence reads: CASSLGAANEKLFF. The CDR3 nucleotides read TGTGCCAGCAGTTTGGGGGCGGCCAACGAAAAACTGTTTTTT.

The rearrangement links TRBV7-2 to TRBJ1-4; D is undetermined. Per germline, CDR1 SGHTA and CDR2 FQGNSA. This CDR3 has 15 amino acids. V lost 0 bases to trimming and J lost 1 base, with 6 bases between them. The CDR3: CASSLASGTNEKLFF. In DNA form, the CDR3 reads TGTGCCAGCAGCTTAGCGTCCGGAACTAATGAAAAACTGTTTTTT.

This rearrangement joins TRBV30 to TRBJ1-1; no firm D call. The CDR3 loop spans 13 amino acids. Germline V gene data show CDR1 as GTSNPN and CDR2 as SVGIG (reference sequence). V lost 0 bases to trimming and J lost 12 bases, with 17 bases between them. CDR3 protein: CAWSVSGSGLSFF. The CDR3 DNA is TGTGCCTGGAGTGTGTCAGGTTCAGGTCTTTCTTTCTTT.

The chain joins TRBV5-4 to TRBJ1-1; D remains ambiguous. Germline V lookup: CDR1 SGHNT, CDR2 YYREEE (reference sequence). The length of the CDR3 is 13 residues. V was shortened by 7 bases and J by 1 base, with 11 bases between the two germline ends. The CDR3 here is CASGEGGNTEAFF. CDR3 nucleotides: TGTGCCAGCGGTGAGGGTGGGAACACTGAAGCTTTCTTT.

V usage is TRBV6-5 and J usage is TRBJ2-5; possibly TRBD2 for D (6 bases). The ends were cut back, 2 bases at V and 4 bases at J, with 11 bases in the middle. The CDR3 runs to 14 residues. CDR1 is MNHEY and CDR2 is SVGAGI in the germline V gene. The CDR3 is CASSYLRERETQYF. Written as DNA, the CDR3 is TGTGCCAGCAGTTACCTCCGGGAGAGAGAGACCCAGTACTTC.

This clone was seen only once. This chain links TRBV27 with TRBJ1-4; 8 bases fit TRBD1. Germline trimming cut 7 bases from V and 7 bases from J; bases unmatched to any gene: 14. From germline, CDR1 is MNHEY and CDR2 SMNVEV (reference sequence). This CDR3 has 16 amino acids. CDR3 DNA sequence: TGTGCCAGCACCACTCTGACAGGGGATCGGGCTGAAAAACTGTTTTTT. As protein: CASTTLTGDRAEKLFF.

This sequence joins TRBV19 and TRBJ1-3; TRBD1 matches at 7 bases. The CDR3 totals 16 residues. V lost 5 bases and J lost 0; bases outside the gene matches: 7. Germline CDR1 reads LNHDA; CDR2 reads SQIVND (reference sequence). In nucleotides, the CDR3 is TGTGCCAGTAGTCAACAGGGGCCTCTCTCTGGAAACACCATATATTTT. This translates into CASSQQGPLSGNTIYF. The entire variable domain, with the rest obtained from reference TRBV19 and TRBJ1-3, is as follows: DGGITQSPKYLFRKEGQNVTLSCEQNLNHDAMYWYRQDPGQGLRLIYYSQIVNDFQKGDIAEGYSVSREKKESFPLTVTSAQKNPTAFYLCASSQQGPLSGNTIYFGEGSWLTVV.

The rearrangement links TRBV14 to TRBJ2-5, with a possible D match to TRBD1 (5 bases). Trimming stripped 1 base from V and 10 bases from J, with 19 bases between. The V gene's germline CDR1 is SGHDN and CDR2 FVKESK. This CDR3 is 15 amino acids long. CDR3 protein: CASSQGGHSKRFQYF. The CDR3 region has the DNA TGTGCCAGCAGCCAAGGAGGACACAGCAAGAGGTTCCAGTACTTC.

V is TRBV6-1 and J is TRBJ1-4; 11 bases fit TRBD1. Germline V gene lookup returns CDR1 MNHNS and CDR2 SASEGT. Trimming took 11 bases from V and 8 from J; bases not matched to a gene: 7. The CDR3 is made up of 13 amino acids. The CDR3 nucleotides are TGTGCCGGACAGGGGGCACCCGCGGAAAAACTGTTTTTT. This gives the protein CAGQGAPAEKLFF.